This T cell receptor beta chain was recovered during a study of cytomegalovirus exposure and HLA in healthy donors. Amplification used 60 Vbeta primers and 13 Jbeta primers. The table came from immunoSEQ multiplex PCR; TCRdb's copy has only in-frame clones and leaves some out. The table has 130,000 or so clones, around 80% seen once. This CDR3 has 18 amino acids. V gave up 3 bases and J gave up 1 base; unmatched junction bases: 9. Germline V gives CDR1 SGHTA, CDR2 FQGNSA. The source material was PBMCs. This TCR came from a man aged 25 to 40 in good health and CMV-seronegative. The chain couples TRBV7-2 to TRBJ1-1, with TRBD1 matching 12 bases. CDR3 sequence (DNA): TGTGCCAGCAGCTTTCCCCCGGGACAGGGGGCTGGGAACACTGAAGCTTTCTTT. The encoded protein is CASSFPPGQGAGNTEAFF.